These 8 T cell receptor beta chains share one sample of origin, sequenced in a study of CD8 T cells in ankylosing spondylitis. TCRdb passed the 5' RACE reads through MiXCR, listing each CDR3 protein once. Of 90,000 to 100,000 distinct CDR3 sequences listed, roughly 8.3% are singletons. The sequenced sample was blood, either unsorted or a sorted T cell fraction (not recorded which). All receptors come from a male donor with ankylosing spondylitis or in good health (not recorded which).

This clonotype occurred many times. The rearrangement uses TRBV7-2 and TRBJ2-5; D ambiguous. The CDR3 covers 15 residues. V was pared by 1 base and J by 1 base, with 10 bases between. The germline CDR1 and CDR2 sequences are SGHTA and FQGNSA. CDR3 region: CASSLVGSTQETQYF. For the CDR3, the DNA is TGTGCCAGCAGCTTAGTCGGCTCAACCCAAGAGACCCAGTACTTC.

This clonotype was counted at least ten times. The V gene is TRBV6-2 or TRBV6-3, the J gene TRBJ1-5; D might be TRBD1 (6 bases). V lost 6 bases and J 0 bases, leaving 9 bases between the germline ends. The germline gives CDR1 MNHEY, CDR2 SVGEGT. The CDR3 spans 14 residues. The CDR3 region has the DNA TGTGCCAGCAGAGGGGGGAGTAGCAATCAGCCCCAGCATTTT. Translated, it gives CASRGGSSNQPQHF.

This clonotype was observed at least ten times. Here the CDR3 reads CASSFFHSNQPQHF. CDR3 DNA sequence: TGTGCCAGCAGCTTTTTTCATAGCAATCAGCCCCAGCATTTT. V is TRBV5-6 and J is TRBJ1-5; D is unresolved. With 2 bases removed from V and 0 bases from J, the gap between germline ends came to 6 bases. The germline gives CDR1 SGHDT, CDR2 YYEEEE. The CDR3 runs to 14 residues.

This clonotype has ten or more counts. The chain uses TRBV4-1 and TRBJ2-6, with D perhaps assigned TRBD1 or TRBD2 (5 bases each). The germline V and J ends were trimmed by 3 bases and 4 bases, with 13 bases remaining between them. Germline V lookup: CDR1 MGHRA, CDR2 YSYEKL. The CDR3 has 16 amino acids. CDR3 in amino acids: CASSHRGPKGANVLTF. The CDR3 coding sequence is TGCGCCAGCAGCCATAGGGGACCGAAGGGGGCCAACGTCCTGACTTTC.

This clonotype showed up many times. CDR3 residues: CSARDLTSNIHEQYF. CDR3 coding DNA: TGCAGTGCTAGAGATCTGACTAGTAACATCCACGAGCAGTACTTC. The chain has TRBV20-1 and TRBJ2-7, with D possibly being TRBD2 (6 bases). The CDR3 length is 15 residues. The ends were cut back, 0 bases at V and 5 bases at J, with 17 bases in the middle. Germline-derived CDR1 and CDR2 are DFQATT and SNEGSKA (reference sequence).

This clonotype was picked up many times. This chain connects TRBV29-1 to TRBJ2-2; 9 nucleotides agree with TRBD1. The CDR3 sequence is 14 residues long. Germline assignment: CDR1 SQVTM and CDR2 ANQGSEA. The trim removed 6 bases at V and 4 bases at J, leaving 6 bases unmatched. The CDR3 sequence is CSVGRGQGTGELFF. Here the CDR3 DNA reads TGCAGCGTGGGCCGGGGACAGGGCACCGGGGAGCTGTTTTTT.

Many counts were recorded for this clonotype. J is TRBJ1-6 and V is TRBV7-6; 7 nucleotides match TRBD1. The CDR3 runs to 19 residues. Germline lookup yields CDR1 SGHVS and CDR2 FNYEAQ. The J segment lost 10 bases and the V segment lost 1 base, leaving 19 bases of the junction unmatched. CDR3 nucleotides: TGTGCCAGCAGCTTAGGAGGTAACCGGCAGGGGGACGCCGAATCACCCCTCCACTTT. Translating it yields CASSLGGNRQGDAESPLHF.

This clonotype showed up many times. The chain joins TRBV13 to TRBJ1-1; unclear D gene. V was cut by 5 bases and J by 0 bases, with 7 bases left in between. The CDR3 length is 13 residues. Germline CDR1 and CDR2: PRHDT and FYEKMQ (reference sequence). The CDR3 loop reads CASSTTLNTEAFF. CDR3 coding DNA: TGTGCCAGCAGCACCACCCTGAACACTGAAGCTTTCTTT.